The 20 T cell receptor beta chains below all came from one sample that was sequenced in a study of molecular identifiers for immune sequencing clone quantification. TCRdb reprocessed the PCR reads with MiXCR, giving one entry per CDR3 protein. The sample has about 68,000 distinct CDR3 sequences, less than 20% seen once. Sequencing was carried out using naive CD8+ T cells from blood, with Jurkat cell RNA spiked in. Subset: FACS-sorted CD8+CD4-CCR7+CD45RA+ naive T cells. Source of these receptors: a human donor in good health. Some libraries in this study had Jurkat cell RNA spiked in.

The chain has TRBV7-6 and TRBJ1-1; D may be TRBD1 (5 bases). V was pared by 5 bases and J by 6 bases, with 13 bases between. Looked up from germline, CDR1 is SGHVS and CDR2 is FNYEAQ. This CDR3 has 13 amino acids. The CDR3 bases are TGTGCCAGCAGCAATATGGGGGAGGCTGAAGCTTTCTTT. Protein product: CASSNMGEAEAFF.

This clonotype has a count of ten or more. The chain links TRBV28 to TRBJ2-7; 10 bases map to TRBD2. The germline V gene encodes CDR1 MDHEN and CDR2 SYDVKM. The CDR3 covers 18 residues. Trimming cost V 6 bases and J 2 bases; bases outside gene matches: 16. The CDR3 sequence is CASSAPSTSGISPYEQYF. Here the CDR3 DNA reads TGTGCCAGCAGCGCCCCGTCTACTAGCGGGATATCCCCCTACGAGCAGTACTTC.

This clonotype was seen repeatedly, ten times or more. The J gene is TRBJ1-5, the V gene TRBV14, with 8 nucleotides matching TRBD1. This CDR3 has 16 residues. Germline values: CDR1 SGHDN, CDR2 FVKESK. J gave up 0 bases and V 4 bases, and 5 bases lay outside the gene matches. The CDR3 here is CASSPGTGASNQPQHF. The CDR3 coding sequence is TGTGCCAGCAGCCCCGGGACAGGAGCTAGCAATCAGCCCCAGCATTTT.

The J gene is TRBJ2-7, the V gene TRBV20-1, with D possibly TRBD1 on 5 matching bases. Germline V lookup: CDR1 DFQATT, CDR2 SNEGSKA (reference sequence). The CDR3 loop spans 15 amino acids. Trimming shortened V by 5 bases and J by 4 bases, and 21 bases separated the two germline ends. CDR3 nucleotide sequence: TGCAGTGCTCCAGGGATCGGAAACCTCTTATACGAGCAGTACTTC. It codes for CSAPGIGNLLYEQYF.

Note on this clonotype: A much bigger clone sits one base away, suggesting this may be a read error. The genes are TRBV13 and TRBJ2-1; TRBD1 matches 7 bases. The CDR3 runs to 13 residues. CDR1 PRHDT and CDR2 FYEKMQ come from the germline V gene (reference sequence). The CDR3 DNA is TGTGCCGGCAGCCCCCGACAGGGCAATGAGCAGTTCTTC. Translating gives CAGSPRQGNEQFF.

This clonotype showed up many times. The chain is built from TRBV15 and TRBJ2-1; 7 nucleotides agree with TRBD1. Germline CDR1 reads LNHNV; CDR2 reads YYDKDF (reference sequence). The V and J ends lost 5 bases and 0 bases, in that order; junction bases with no gene match: 4. There are 15 residues in the CDR3. The CDR3 region has the DNA TGTGCCACCAGCGCGGACAGGATCTCCTACAATGAGCAGTTCTTC. It yields the protein CATSADRISYNEQFF.

The chain employs TRBV27 and TRBJ2-1, with D tentatively TRBD2 (6 bases). V lost 3 bases, J lost 2 bases, and 11 bases lay in between. Germline lookup yields CDR1 MNHEY and CDR2 SMNVEV (reference sequence). CDR3 length: 15 residues. CDR3: CASSLPGVAYNEQFF. The CDR3 bases are TGTGCCAGCAGTTTGCCGGGAGTAGCCTACAATGAGCAGTTCTTC.

This clonotype was observed at least ten times. The chain recombines TRBV6-2 or TRBV6-3 with TRBJ2-7; D is possibly TRBD1 (6 bases). Trimming took off 5 bases at V and 2 bases at J, with 22 bases between the two ends. The CDR3 loop spans 17 amino acids. Looked up from germline, CDR1 is MNHEY and CDR2 is SVGEGT. In nucleotides, the CDR3 is TGTGCCAGCAGTGCCCACTTAGCCCGGACAGAACCCTACGAGCAGTACTTC. Amino acid sequence: CASSAHLARTEPYEQYF.

The chain combines TRBV20-1 with TRBJ2-4; the match to TRBD2 covers 7 bases. This CDR3 region has 16 residues. V was pared by 0 bases and J by 4 bases, with 9 bases of the junction left unmatched. In germline, CDR1 is DFQATT, CDR2 SNEGSKA (reference sequence). CDR3 in amino acids: CSARDLYLAVKNIQYF. DNA for the CDR3: TGCAGTGCTAGAGATCTCTATCTAGCGGTAAAAAACATTCAGTACTTC.

Many counts were recorded for this clonotype. The chain carries TRBV7-2 and TRBJ2-1; TRBD2 agrees at 8 bases. This CDR3 is 16 amino acids long. V was clipped by 5 bases and J by 8 bases; unmatched bases: 14. Germline CDR1 SGHTA, CDR2 FQGNSA. Here the CDR3 reads CASSQTLAGGVDEQFF. For the CDR3, the DNA is TGTGCCAGCAGCCAAACCCTGGCGGGAGGTGTCGATGAGCAGTTCTTC.

In nucleotides, the CDR3 is TGTGCCAGCACCGAAACTCCCCCCCCTAGCACAGATACGCAGTATTTT. This translates into CASTETPPPSTDTQYF. The chain employs TRBV28 and TRBJ2-3; D remains unclear. The V end lost 7 bases, the J end lost 0 bases, and 17 bases lay between the germline ends. The CDR3 length is 16 residues. Germline-derived CDR1 and CDR2 are MDHEN and SYDVKM.

This clonotype showed up many times. Compared with germline, one end of the junction differs, possibly owing to a read error. The gene calls are TRBV19 and TRBJ2-7; D is tentatively TRBD1 or TRBD2 (5 bases each). This CDR3 comprises 13 residues. Germline V gene data show CDR1 as LNHDA and CDR2 as SQIVND (reference sequence). CDR3 residues: CASSIGVSRDQIF. DNA of the CDR3: TGTGCCAGTAGTATTGGGGTAAGCCGGGACCAAATCTTC.

This clonotype was counted ten times or more. CDR3 sequence (DNA): TGTGCCACCGGGGGGTTCCTCTCTGGGGCCAACGTCCTGACTTTC. Translating gives CATGGFLSGANVLTF. This rearrangement joins TRBV24-1 to TRBJ2-6; D may be TRBD2 (6 bases). CDR1 is KGHDR and CDR2 is SFDVKD in the germline V gene. V lost 9 bases and J 0 bases, leaving 11 bases between the germline ends. This CDR3 contains 15 residues.

This clonotype has at least ten counts. This rearrangement joins TRBV15 to TRBJ2-2; D unclear. Germline CDR1 is LNHNV and CDR2 is YYDKDF (reference sequence). The CDR3 loop spans 13 amino acids. Trimming removed 1 base from V and 7 bases from J, with 7 bases in between. CDR3 loop: CATSRAPVGELFF. CDR3 DNA sequence: TGTGCCACCAGCAGAGCGCCGGTCGGGGAGCTGTTTTTT.

This clonotype was seen ten or more times. The rearrangement uses TRBV11-3 and TRBJ2-5; D uncertain. Deletions cut 5 bases from V and 2 bases from J, with 12 bases between. This CDR3 is 14 amino acids long. The germline V gene has CDR1 SGHNT and CDR2 YENEEA. The CDR3 DNA reads as TGTGCCAGCAGCCGAGTCCCGTGGCAAGAGACCCAGTACTTC. Its translation: CASSRVPWQETQYF.

This clonotype was found once. This chain links TRBV12-3 or TRBV12-4 with TRBJ1-1; the match to TRBD1 covers 8 bases. The trim removed 7 bases at V and 3 bases at J, leaving 4 bases unmatched. This CDR3 contains 13 residues. The CDR3 DNA reads TGTGCCAGCAAAACAGGGGGATACACTGAAGCTTTCTTT. Its protein product is CASKTGGYTEAFF.

The rearrangement uses TRBV27 and TRBJ2-1, with D unclear. The CDR3 sequence is 15 residues long. Germline V CDR1 and CDR2: MNHEY, SMNVEV (reference sequence). V lost 3 bases and J lost 3, with 12 bases in between. CDR3 nucleotides: TGTGCCAGCAGTTTGCGCAGTCGGCTCTACAATGAGCAGTTCTTC. Its translation: CASSLRSRLYNEQFF.

This clonotype was recorded many times. V usage is TRBV6-6 and J usage is TRBJ1-1; D remains ambiguous. Trimming removed 2 bases from V and 6 bases from J, with 10 bases in between. CDR3 length: 13 residues. Germline CDR1 reads MNHNY; CDR2 reads SVGAGI (reference sequence). The CDR3: CASSYTGRSEAFF. Here the CDR3 DNA reads TGTGCCAGCAGTTACACCGGCCGATCTGAAGCTTTCTTT.

This clonotype was found many times. The chain combines TRBV10-3 with TRBJ2-1; no firm D call. The germline gives CDR1 ENHRY, CDR2 SYGVKD. With 3 bases removed from V and 10 bases from J, the gap between germline ends came to 10 bases. The CDR3 totals 12 residues. The CDR3 DNA is TGTGCCATCAGTGAATCGCGATTCGAGCAGTTCTTC. This sequence encodes CAISESRFEQFF.

The table lists this clonotype with many counts. The chain has TRBV7-9 and TRBJ1-4; D gene unclear. With 8 bases removed from V and 6 bases from J, the gap between germline ends came to 10 bases. CDR1 is SEHNR, CDR2 FQNEAQ, per germline (reference sequence). This CDR3 has 12 residues. The chain's CDR3 is CASALGDEKLFF. In DNA, the CDR3 is TGTGCCAGCGCTCTTGGTGATGAAAAACTGTTTTTT. Full variable domain (rest looked up from reference TRBV7-9 and TRBJ1-4): DTGVSQNPRHKITKRGQNVTFRCDPISEHNRLYWYRQTLGQGPEFLTYFQNEAQLEKSRLLSDRFSAERPKGSFSTLEIQRTEQGDSAMYLCASALGDEKLFFGSGTQLSVL.